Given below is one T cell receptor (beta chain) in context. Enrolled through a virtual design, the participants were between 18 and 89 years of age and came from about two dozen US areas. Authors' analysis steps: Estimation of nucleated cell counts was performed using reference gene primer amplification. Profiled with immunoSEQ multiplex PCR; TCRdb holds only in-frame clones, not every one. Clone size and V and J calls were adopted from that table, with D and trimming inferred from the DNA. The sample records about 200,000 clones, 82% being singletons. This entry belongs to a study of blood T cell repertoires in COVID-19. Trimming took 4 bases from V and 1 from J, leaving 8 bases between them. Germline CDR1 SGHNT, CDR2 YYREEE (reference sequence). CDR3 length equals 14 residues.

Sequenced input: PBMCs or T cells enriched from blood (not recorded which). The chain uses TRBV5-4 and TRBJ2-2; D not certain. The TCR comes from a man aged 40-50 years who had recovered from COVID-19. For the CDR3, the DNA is TGTGCCAGCAGCCCAGGTTGGAACACCGGGGAGCTGTTTTTT. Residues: CASSPGWNTGELFF.